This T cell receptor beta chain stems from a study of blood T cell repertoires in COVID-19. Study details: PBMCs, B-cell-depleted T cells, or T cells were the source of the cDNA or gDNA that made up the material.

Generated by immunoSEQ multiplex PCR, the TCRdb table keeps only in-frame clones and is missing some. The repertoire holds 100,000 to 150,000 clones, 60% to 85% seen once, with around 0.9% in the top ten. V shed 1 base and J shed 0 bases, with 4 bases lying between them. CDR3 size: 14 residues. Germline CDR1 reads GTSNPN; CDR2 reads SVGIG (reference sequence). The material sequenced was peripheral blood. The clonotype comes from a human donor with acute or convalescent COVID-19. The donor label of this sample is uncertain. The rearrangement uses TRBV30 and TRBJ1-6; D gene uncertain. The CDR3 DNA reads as TGTGCCTGGAGTGACAGCTCCTATAATTCACCCCTCCACTTT. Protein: CAWSDSSYNSPLHF.